The present T cell receptor beta chain was sequenced within a study of shared clonotypes between healthy human individuals. Approximately 210 ng DNA, about 28,000 T cell genomes, went into each sorted-subset replicate PCR. The assay was immunoSEQ multiplex PCR, and TCRdb's table has in-frame clones only and misses some. The table lists about 2.2 million clones, 80% to 95% of them singletons. Naive CD8 cells were CD45RO-negative, positively selected for CCR7, excluding terminally differentiated effector memory CD45RA+ cells. This clone was seen more than once but under ten times. Its cognate antigen is unknown. Between the trimmed V and J ends, which lost 5 bases and 0 bases, there was a span of 10 bases. Germline CDR1 MDHEN, CDR2 SYDVKM. This CDR3 spans 14 amino acids. Study-wide results and limits: When naive CD4 clonotypes were compared across a few donors, roughly 4.9% were shared.

The rearrangement joins TRBV28 to TRBJ1-1; D unresolved. The sequence derives from a man between 18 and 29 years old in good health. Some clones in this sample may be carry-over from other donors' samples. Sequenced input: naive CD8+ T cells from PBMCs. The CDR3: CASSPRFMNTEAFF. The DNA for the CDR3 is TGTGCCAGCAGTCCTCGTTTCATGAACACTGAAGCTTTCTTT. Combining the CDR3 with reference TRBV28 and TRBJ1-1 gives the whole variable domain DVKVTQSSRYLVKRTGEKVFLECVQDMDHENMFWYRQDPGLGLRLIYFSYDVKMKEKGDIPEGYSVSREKKERFSLILESASTNQTSMYLCASSPRFMNTEAFFGQGTRLTVV.